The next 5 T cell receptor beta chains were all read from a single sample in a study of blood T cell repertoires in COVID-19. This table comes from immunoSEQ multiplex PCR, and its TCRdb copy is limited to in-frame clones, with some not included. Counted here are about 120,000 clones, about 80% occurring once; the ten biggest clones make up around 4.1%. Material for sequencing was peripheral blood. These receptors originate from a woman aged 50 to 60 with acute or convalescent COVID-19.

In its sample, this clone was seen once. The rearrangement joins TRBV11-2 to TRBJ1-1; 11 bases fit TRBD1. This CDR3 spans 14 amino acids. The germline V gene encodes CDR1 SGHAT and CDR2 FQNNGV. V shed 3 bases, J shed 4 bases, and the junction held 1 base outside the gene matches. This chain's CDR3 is CASSFGTGGTEAFF. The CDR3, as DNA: TGTGCCAGCAGCTTCGGGACAGGGGGCACTGAAGCTTTCTTT. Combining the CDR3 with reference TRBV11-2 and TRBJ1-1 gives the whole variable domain EAGVAQSPRYKIIEKRQSVAFWCNPISGHATLYWYQQILGQGPKLLIQFQNNGVVDDSQLPKDRFSAERLKGVDSTLKIQPAKLEDSAVYLCASSFGTGGTEAFFGQGTRLTVV.

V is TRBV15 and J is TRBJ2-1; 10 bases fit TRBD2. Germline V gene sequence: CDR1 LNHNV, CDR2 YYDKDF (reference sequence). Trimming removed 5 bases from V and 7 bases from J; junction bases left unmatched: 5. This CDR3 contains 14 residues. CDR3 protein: CATSDPSGSNEQFF. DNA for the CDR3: TGTGCCACCAGCGACCCTAGCGGGAGTAATGAGCAGTTCTTC. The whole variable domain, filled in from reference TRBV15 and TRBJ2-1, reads DAMVIQNPRYQVTQFGKPVTLSCSQTLNHNVMYWYQQKSSQAPKLLFHYYDKDFNNEADTPDNFQSRRPNTSFCFLDIRSPGLGDTAMYLCATSDPSGSNEQFFGPGTRLTVL.

Written as DNA, the CDR3 is TGTGCCATCAGTCTACTAGCGGGAGGAAGTAATGAGCAGTTCTTC. This encodes CAISLLAGGSNEQFF. V and J are TRBV10-3 and TRBJ2-1; 12 bases fit TRBD2. The germline gives CDR1 ENHRY, CDR2 SYGVKD. V lost 5 bases to trimming and J lost 7 bases; unmatched junction nucleotides: 6. The CDR3 extends over 15 amino acids.

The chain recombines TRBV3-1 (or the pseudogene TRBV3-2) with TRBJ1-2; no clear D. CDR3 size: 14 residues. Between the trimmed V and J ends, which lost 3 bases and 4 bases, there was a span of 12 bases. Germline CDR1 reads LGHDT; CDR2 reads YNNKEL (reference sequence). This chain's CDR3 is CASSHLPGSYGYTF. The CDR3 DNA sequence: TGTGCCAGCAGCCACCTACCAGGATCCTATGGCTACACCTTC.

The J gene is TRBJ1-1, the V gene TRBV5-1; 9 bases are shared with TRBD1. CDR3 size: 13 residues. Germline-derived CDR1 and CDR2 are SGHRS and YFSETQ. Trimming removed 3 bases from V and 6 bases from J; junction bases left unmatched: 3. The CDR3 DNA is TGCGCCAGCAGCTGGGGACAGGGTTCTGAAGCTTTCTTT. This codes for CASSWGQGSEAFF.